Given below is one T cell receptor beta chain in context. The antigen remains unidentified. A much more abundant neighbour one base away suggests this may be a read error. Researchers took RNA transcripts and amplified the TCR beta CDR3 regions from them. Initially, a first-round RT-PCR of the TCR CDR3 employed the HTBI primer set. TCRdb re-derived calls from the multiplex PCR reads in MiXCR, one entry per CDR3 protein. The table includes fewer than 900,000 distinct CDR3 sequences, around 17% detected once. The data were obtained in a study of T cells in Graves' hyperthyroidism and ophthalmopathy. Orbital computed tomography, thyroid ultrasound, serum thyroxine and TRAb, and clinical symptoms together informed the diagnoses. Regarding the study as a whole: Among clonotypes expanded in thyroid above 0.001, most were also found in blood.

The CDR3 extends over 14 amino acids. Trimming took off 2 bases at V and 9 bases at J, with 14 bases between the two ends. Germline V gene data show CDR1 as MNHEY and CDR2 as SVGAGI. The specimen sequenced was blood. V is TRBV6-5 and J is TRBJ2-1; TRBD1 is a possible D gene (5 bases). This TCR was sampled from a man between 18 and 29 years old with Graves' hyperthyroidism. CDR3 in DNA: TGTGCCAGCAGTTACGGGGCCGCCGACAGTGAGCAGTTCTTC. It translates to CASSYGAADSEQFF.